The 11 T cell receptor beta chains presented below share a single source sample, sequenced in a study of blood T cell repertoires in COVID-19. The assay was immunoSEQ multiplex PCR, and TCRdb's table has in-frame clones only and misses some. This table holds about 150,000 clones, roughly 88% found once. The specimen was peripheral blood. The source of these receptors is a man aged 55 to 70 with COVID-19, enrolled during active disease.

This chain's CDR3 is CASSYSSGRGGYTF. The CDR3, as DNA: TGTGCCAGCAGTTACTCGTCAGGGAGGGGAGGCTACACCTTC. The V and J genes are TRBV6-5 and TRBJ1-2; D may be TRBD1 (5 bases). V was cut by 0 bases and J by 8 bases, with 13 bases left in between. The CDR3 runs to 14 residues. Germline loops: CDR1 MNHEY, CDR2 SVGAGI.

Only one count was recorded for this clone. V usage is TRBV27 and J usage is TRBJ1-5; TRBD1 might be the D (5 bases). The CDR3 has 15 amino acids. Germline CDR1 reads MNHEY; CDR2 reads SMNVEV (reference sequence). Trimming shortened V by 6 bases and J by 2 bases, and 14 bases separated the two germline ends. In DNA form, the CDR3 reads TGTGCCAGCAGACAGACAGTCCTCGGCAATCAGCCCCAGCATTTT. As protein: CASRQTVLGNQPQHF.

This clone was found once. This rearrangement joins TRBV18 to TRBJ1-2; TRBD1 matches 9 bases. The V gene end was trimmed by 3 bases and the J gene end by 3 bases; junction bases not matched to a gene: 2. Germline V gene sequence: CDR1 KGHSH, CDR2 LQKENI. The length of the CDR3 is 14 residues. The CDR3 loop is CASSPGQGDYGYTF. The CDR3 region has the DNA TGTGCCAGCTCACCGGGACAGGGAGACTATGGCTACACCTTC.

This clone has a single count. This rearrangement joins TRBV6-2 or TRBV6-3 to TRBJ1-2, with 7 bases aligning to TRBD1. J was trimmed by 6 bases and V by 6 bases; bases with no gene match: 13. Germline CDR1 is MNHEY and CDR2 is SVGEGT. The CDR3 runs to 15 residues. This CDR3 is CASSRQGPLKDGYTF. DNA of the CDR3: TGTGCCAGCAGCCGACAGGGACCCCTTAAGGATGGCTACACCTTC.

The gene calls are TRBV2 and TRBJ1-1; 8 bases agree with TRBD1. This CDR3 is 15 amino acids long. The germline gives CDR1 SNHLY, CDR2 FYNNEI. V lost 4 bases and J lost 0; bases outside the gene matches: 4. In DNA form, the CDR3 reads TGTGCCAGCAGTGCCCGACAGGGGATGAACACTGAAGCTTTCTTT. It is translated as CASSARQGMNTEAFF.

This clone showed up just once. The chain recombines TRBV3-1 (or the pseudogene TRBV3-2) with TRBJ2-1, with TRBD2 identical over 12 bases. Losses at the gene ends were 1 base for V and 9 bases for J; bases not matched to a gene: 4. Germline assignment: CDR1 LGHDT and CDR2 YNNKEL (reference sequence). The CDR3 runs 15 residues. DNA for the CDR3: TGTGCCAGCAGCCAAGGACTAGCGGGGGAGGGTGAGCAGTTCTTC. Its protein product is CASSQGLAGEGEQFF.

V is TRBV3-1 (or the pseudogene TRBV3-2) and J is TRBJ2-3; 7 nucleotides match TRBD2. The CDR3 length is 13 residues. The germline V gene has CDR1 LGHDT and CDR2 YNNKEL (reference sequence). CDR3 region: CGSGNPRTDTQYF. In nucleotides, the CDR3 is TGTGGGAGCGGGAACCCACGCACAGATACGCAGTATTTT.

The chain links TRBV19 to TRBJ1-5, with TRBD1 matching over 9 bases. The CDR3 has 15 residues. After removal of 6 bases from V and 2 bases from J, the junction contained 5 bases not matched to a gene. Per germline, CDR1 LNHDA and CDR2 SQIVND (reference sequence). The CDR3 DNA reads as TGTGCCAGTAGCCCATGGACAGGGGGCAATCAGCCCCAGCATTTT. It is translated as CASSPWTGGNQPQHF.

V is TRBV15 and J is TRBJ2-3; maybe TRBD2 (7 bases). V lost 6 bases to trimming and J lost 3 bases, with 13 bases between them. Germline V gives CDR1 LNHNV, CDR2 YYDKDF (reference sequence). The CDR3 has 14 amino acids. CDR3 in DNA: TGTGCCACCAGAGGGGGGGTTTCGACAGATACGCAGTATTTT. Protein sequence: CATRGGVSTDTQYF.

This clone was observed a single time. J is TRBJ1-1 and V is TRBV7-6, with TRBD1 matching over 7 bases. With 4 bases clipped from V and 4 bases from J, the junction kept 18 bases outside the gene matches. The CDR3 runs 18 residues. Per the germline V gene, CDR1 is SGHVS and CDR2 is FNYEAQ. CDR3 protein: CASSSLRQGRMSGTEAFF. The CDR3, as DNA: TGTGCCAGCAGCTCACTCAGACAGGGAAGGATGAGCGGCACTGAAGCTTTCTTT.

A remark on this clone: The sample holds other DNA sequences that translate to the same CDR3. This chain links TRBV19 with TRBJ1-5, with 8 bases matching TRBD1. The germline V gene encodes CDR1 LNHDA and CDR2 SQIVND (reference sequence). This CDR3 has 17 amino acids. The V gene end was trimmed by 1 base and the J gene end by 1 base; junction bases not matched to a gene: 6. In nucleotides, the CDR3 is TGTGCCAGTAGTATAGTCAGACAGGGGTTAAGCAATCAGCCCCAGCATTTT. The encoded protein is CASSIVRQGLSNQPQHF.